The source of this T cell receptor (beta chain) is a study of T cell responses to AZD1222 COVID-19 vaccine. The ends were cut back, 7 bases at V and 2 bases at J, with 12 bases in the middle. Germline values: CDR1 ENHRY, CDR2 SYGVKD. This CDR3 contains 13 residues. Notes on the study in general: Baseline seropositives among AZD1222 recipients totaled only five or six. The study found vaccine-associated CD4 TCRs spanning spike, dominant at 160-218 and 743-854.

As concerns this clone: Its antigen is undetermined.

Method: immunoSEQ multiplex PCR; TCRdb's copy keeps in-frame clones and lacks some. Among roughly 100,000 clones, around 89% were seen once, and the ten largest hold around 8.4%. This chain joins TRBV10-3 and TRBJ2-7, with D maybe TRBD1 (5 bases). Specimen: peripheral blood, collected on day 0 of AZD1222 vaccination. The TCR originated in an adult in good health. CDR3 coding DNA: TGTGCCATCATGGGGCAGACGACCTACGAGCAGTACTTC. Amino acids: CAIMGQTTYEQYF.